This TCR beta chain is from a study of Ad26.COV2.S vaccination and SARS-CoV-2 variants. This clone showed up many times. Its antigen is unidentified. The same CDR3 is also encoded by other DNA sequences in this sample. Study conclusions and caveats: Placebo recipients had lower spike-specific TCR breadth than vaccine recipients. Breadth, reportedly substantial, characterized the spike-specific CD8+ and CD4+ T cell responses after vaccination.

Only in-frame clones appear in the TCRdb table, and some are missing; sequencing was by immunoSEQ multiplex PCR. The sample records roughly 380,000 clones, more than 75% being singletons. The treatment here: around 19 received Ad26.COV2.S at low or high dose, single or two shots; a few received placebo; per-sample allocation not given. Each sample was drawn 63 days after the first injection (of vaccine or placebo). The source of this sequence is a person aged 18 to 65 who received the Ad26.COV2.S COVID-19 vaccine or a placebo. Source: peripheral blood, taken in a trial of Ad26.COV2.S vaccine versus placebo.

CDR3 nucleotides: TGTGCCAGCAGCTTAGGGCACCCCTACAATGAGCAGTTCTTC. It codes for CASSLGHPYNEQFF. This sequence joins TRBV7-2 and TRBJ2-1; D not certain. Germline-derived CDR1 and CDR2 are SGHTA and FQGNSA. The CDR3 covers 14 residues. Trimming left V 1 base short and J 2 bases short, with 6 bases between.